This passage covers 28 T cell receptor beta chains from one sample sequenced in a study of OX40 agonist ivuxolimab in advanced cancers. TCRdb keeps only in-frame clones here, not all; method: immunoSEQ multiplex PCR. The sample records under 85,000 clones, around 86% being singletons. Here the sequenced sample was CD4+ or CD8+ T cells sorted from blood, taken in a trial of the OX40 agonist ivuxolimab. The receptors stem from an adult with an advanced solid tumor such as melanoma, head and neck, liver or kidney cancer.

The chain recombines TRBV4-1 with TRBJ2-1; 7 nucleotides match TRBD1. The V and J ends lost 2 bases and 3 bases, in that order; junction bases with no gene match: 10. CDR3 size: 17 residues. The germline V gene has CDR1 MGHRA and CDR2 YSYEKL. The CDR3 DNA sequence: TGCGCCAGCAGCCAATTCGTAGACAGGGCCAGCTACAATGAGCAGTTCTTC. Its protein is CASSQFVDRASYNEQFF.

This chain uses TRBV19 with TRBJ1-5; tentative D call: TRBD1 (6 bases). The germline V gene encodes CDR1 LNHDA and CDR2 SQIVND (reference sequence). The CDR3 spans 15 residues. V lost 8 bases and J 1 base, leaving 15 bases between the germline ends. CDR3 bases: TGTGCCAGTGGGCGGACAGAAATCAGCAATCAGCCCCAGCATTTT. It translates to CASGRTEISNQPQHF.

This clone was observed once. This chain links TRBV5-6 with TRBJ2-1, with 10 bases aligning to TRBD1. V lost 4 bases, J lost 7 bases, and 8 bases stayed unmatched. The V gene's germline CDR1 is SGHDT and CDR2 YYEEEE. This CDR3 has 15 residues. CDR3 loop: CASSVRDRGRNEQFF. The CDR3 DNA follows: TGTGCCAGCAGCGTACGGGACAGGGGTAGGAATGAGCAGTTCTTC.

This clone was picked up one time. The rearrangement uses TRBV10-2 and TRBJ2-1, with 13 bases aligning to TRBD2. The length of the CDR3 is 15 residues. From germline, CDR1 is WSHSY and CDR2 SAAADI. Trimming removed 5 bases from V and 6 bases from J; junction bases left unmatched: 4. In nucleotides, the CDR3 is TGCGCCAGCAGTCCCGGGACTAGCGGGACCAATGAGCAGTTCTTC. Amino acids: CASSPGTSGTNEQFF.

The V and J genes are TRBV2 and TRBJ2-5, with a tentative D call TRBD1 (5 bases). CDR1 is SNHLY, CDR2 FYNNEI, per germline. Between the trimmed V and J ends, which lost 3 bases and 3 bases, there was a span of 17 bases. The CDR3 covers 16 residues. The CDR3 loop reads CASSDRRPGREETQYF. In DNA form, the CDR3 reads TGTGCCAGCAGTGATCGTAGGCCAGGGCGTGAAGAGACCCAGTACTTC.

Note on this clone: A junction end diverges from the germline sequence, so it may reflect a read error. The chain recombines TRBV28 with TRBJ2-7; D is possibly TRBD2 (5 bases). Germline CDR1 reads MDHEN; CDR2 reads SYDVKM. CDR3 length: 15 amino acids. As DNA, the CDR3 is TGTGCCAGCAGTTTTCTTGGTAGCGAATCCTACGAGCAGTGCTTC. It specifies CASSFLGSESYEQCF.

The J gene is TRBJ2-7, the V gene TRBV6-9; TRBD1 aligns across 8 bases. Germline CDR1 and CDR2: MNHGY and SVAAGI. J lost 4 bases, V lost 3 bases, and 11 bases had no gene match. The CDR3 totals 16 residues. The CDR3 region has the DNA TGTGCCAGCAGTTACGCCCCGACAGGGGCCGGGTACGAGCAGTACTTC. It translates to CASSYAPTGAGYEQYF.

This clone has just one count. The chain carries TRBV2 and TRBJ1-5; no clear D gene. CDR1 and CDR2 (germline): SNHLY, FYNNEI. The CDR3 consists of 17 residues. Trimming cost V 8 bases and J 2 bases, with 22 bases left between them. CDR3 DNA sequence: TGTGCCAGCCAAAGTAACCCGGTCCCGGCGGGCAATCAGCCCCAGCATTTT. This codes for CASQSNPVPAGNQPQHF. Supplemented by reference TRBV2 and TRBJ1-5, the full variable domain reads EPEVTQTPSHQVTQMGQEVILRCVPISNHLYFYWYRQILGQKVEFLVSFYNNEISEKSEIFDDQFSVERPDGSNFTLKIRSTKLEDSAMYFCASQSNPVPAGNQPQHFGDGTRLSIL.

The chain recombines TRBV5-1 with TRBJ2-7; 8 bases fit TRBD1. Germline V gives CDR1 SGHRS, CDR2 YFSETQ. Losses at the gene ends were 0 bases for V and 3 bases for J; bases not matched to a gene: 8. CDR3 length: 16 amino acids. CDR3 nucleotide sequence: TGCGCCAGCAGCTTGGTCCCGGGACAGGCCGGCTACGAGCAGTACTTC. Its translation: CASSLVPGQAGYEQYF.

The CDR3 spells CASSLEASGIRETQYF. The CDR3 coding sequence is TGTGCCAGCAGCTTGGAGGCTAGCGGGATTCGAGAGACCCAGTACTTC. The genes are TRBV5-4 and TRBJ2-5, with 9 bases that match TRBD2. Trimming took 0 bases from V and 4 from J; bases not matched to a gene: 7. Germline CDR1 is SGHNT and CDR2 is YYREEE (reference sequence). The CDR3 totals 16 residues.

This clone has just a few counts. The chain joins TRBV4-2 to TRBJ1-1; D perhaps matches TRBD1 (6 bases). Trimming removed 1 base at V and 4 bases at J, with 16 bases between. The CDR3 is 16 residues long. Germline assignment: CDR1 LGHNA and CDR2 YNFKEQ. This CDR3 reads CASSQGQGPTGTEAFF. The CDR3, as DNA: TGTGCCAGCAGCCAAGGGCAGGGGCCTACAGGCACTGAAGCTTTCTTT.

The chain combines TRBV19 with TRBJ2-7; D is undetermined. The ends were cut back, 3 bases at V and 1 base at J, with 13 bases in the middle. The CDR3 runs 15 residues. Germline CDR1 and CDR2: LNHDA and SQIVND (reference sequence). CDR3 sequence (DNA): TGTGCCAGTAGTATCTCTCTCCAACAGTCCTACGAGCAGTACTTC. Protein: CASSISLQQSYEQYF.

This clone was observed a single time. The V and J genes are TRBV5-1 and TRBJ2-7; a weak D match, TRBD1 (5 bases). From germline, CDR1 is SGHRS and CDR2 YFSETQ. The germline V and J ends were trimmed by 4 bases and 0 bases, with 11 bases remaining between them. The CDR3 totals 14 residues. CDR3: CASSPVDSSYEQYF. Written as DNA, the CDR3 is TGCGCCAGCAGCCCTGTAGACAGCTCCTACGAGCAGTACTTC.

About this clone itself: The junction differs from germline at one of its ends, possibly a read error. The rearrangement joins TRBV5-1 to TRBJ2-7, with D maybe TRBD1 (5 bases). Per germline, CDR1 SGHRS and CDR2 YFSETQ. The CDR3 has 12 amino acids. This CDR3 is CASSLGVAEQYF. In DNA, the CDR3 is TGTGCCAGCAGCTTAGGGGTAGCCGAGCAGTACTTC.

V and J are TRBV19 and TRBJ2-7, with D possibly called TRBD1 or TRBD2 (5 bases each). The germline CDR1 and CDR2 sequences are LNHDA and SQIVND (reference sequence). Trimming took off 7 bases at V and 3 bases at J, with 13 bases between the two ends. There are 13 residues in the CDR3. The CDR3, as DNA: TGTGCCAGTACGGGGCAGAATTTCTACGAGCAGTACTTC. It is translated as CASTGQNFYEQYF.

DNA for the CDR3: TGTGCCAGCAGCCAAGATGGGGCCTCGTCGGGAGGTGTCGGAGAGACCCAGTACTTC. It specifies CASSQDGASSGGVGETQYF. The chain links TRBV4-2 to TRBJ2-5; 7 bases align to TRBD2. CDR1 and CDR2 (germline): LGHNA, YNFKEQ. The CDR3 runs 19 residues. Germline trimming cut 0 bases from V and 4 bases from J; bases unmatched to any gene: 17.

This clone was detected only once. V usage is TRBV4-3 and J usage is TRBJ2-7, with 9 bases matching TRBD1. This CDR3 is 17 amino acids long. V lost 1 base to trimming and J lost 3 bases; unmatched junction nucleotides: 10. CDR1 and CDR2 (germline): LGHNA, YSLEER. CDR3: CASSQVGAGQGRYEQYF. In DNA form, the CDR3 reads TGCGCCAGCAGCCAAGTAGGGGCCGGACAGGGGCGCTACGAGCAGTACTTC.

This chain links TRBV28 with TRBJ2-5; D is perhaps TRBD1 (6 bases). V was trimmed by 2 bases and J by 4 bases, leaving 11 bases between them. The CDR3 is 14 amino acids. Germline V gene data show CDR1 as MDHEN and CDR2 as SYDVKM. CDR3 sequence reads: CASSLGGSGETQYF. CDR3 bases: TGTGCCAGCAGTTTAGGGGGCTCCGGAGAGACCCAGTACTTC.

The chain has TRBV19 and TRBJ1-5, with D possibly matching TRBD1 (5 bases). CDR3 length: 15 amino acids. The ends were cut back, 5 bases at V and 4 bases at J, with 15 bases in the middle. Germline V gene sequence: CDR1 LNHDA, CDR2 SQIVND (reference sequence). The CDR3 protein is CASSPEQGWNQPQHF. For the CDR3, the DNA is TGTGCCAGTAGTCCCGAGCAGGGTTGGAATCAGCCCCAGCATTTT.

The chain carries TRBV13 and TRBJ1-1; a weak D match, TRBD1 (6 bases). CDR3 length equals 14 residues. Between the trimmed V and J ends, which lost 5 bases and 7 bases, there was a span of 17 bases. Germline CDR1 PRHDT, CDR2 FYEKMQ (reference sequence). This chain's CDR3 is CASSQFRQVGEAFF. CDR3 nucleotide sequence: TGTGCCAGCAGCCAATTTCGACAGGTTGGTGAAGCTTTCTTT.

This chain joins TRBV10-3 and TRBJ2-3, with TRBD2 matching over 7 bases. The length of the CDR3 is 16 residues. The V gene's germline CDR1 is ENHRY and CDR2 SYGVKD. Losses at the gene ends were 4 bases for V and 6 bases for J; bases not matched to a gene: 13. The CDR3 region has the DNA TGTGCCATCAGTGTTGCACCGGGGGGAATCGGGGATACGCAGTATTTT. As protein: CAISVAPGGIGDTQYF.

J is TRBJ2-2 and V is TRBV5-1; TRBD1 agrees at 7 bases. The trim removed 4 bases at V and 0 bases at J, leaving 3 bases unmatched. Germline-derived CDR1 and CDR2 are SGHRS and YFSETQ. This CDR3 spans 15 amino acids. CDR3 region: CASSQGTANTGELFF. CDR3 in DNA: TGCGCCAGCAGCCAAGGGACAGCGAACACCGGGGAGCTGTTTTTT.

The CDR3 nucleotides are TGTGCCACCAAAATGAACACTGAAGCTTTCTTT. Protein product: CATKMNTEAFF. The chain combines TRBV10-3 with TRBJ1-1; D is unresolved. Germline-derived CDR1 and CDR2 are ENHRY and SYGVKD. The CDR3 totals 11 residues. Trimming shortened V by 10 bases and J by 0 bases, and 6 bases separated the two germline ends.

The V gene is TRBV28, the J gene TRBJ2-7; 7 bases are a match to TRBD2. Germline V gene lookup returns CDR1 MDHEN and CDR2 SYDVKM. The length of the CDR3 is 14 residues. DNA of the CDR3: TGTGCACACGCGGGGGACTATAGCTCCTACGAGCAGTACTTC. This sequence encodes CAHAGDYSSYEQYF. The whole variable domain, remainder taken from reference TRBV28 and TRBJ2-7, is DVKVTQSSRYLVKRTGEKVFLECVQDMDHENMFWYRQDPGLGLRLIYFSYDVKMKEKGDIPEGYSVSREKKERFSLILESASTNQTSMYLCAHAGDYSSYEQYFGPGTRLTVT.

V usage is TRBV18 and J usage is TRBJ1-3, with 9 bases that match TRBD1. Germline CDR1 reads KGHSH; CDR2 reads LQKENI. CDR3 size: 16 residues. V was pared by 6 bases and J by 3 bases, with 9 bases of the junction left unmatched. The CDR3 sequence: CASSLGTGKGGNTIYF. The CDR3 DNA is TGTGCCAGCTCGCTTGGGACAGGGAAAGGTGGAAACACCATATATTTT.

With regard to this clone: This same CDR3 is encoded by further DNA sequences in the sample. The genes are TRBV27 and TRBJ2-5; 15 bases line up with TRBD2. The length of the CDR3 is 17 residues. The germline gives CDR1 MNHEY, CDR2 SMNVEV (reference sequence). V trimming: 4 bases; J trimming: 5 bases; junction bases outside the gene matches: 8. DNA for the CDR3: TGTGCCAGCAGTTCCTACGCCGGGACTAGCGGGAGGGAGACCCAGTACTTC. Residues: CASSSYAGTSGRETQYF.

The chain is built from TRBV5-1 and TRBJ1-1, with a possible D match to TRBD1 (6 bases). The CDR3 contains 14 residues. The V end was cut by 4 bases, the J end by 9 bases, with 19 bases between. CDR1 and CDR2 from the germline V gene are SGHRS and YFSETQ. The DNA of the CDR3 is TGCGCCAGCAGCCCAAACCCAGGGGATTATAAAGCTTTCTTT. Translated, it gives CASSPNPGDYKAFF.

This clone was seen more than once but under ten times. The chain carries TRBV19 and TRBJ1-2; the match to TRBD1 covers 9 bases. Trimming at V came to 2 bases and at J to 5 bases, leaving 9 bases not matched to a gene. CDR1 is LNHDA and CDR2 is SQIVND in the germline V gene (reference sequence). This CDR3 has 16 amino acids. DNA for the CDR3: TGTGCCAGTAGTATATCCGCCCTGGGACAGGGATATGGCTACACCTTC. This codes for CASSISALGQGYGYTF. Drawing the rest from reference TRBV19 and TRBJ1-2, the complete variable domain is DGGITQSPKYLFRKEGQNVTLSCEQNLNHDAMYWYRQDPGQGLRLIYYSQIVNDFQKGDIAEGYSVSREKKESFPLTVTSAQKNPTAFYLCASSISALGQGYGYTFGSGTRLTVV.